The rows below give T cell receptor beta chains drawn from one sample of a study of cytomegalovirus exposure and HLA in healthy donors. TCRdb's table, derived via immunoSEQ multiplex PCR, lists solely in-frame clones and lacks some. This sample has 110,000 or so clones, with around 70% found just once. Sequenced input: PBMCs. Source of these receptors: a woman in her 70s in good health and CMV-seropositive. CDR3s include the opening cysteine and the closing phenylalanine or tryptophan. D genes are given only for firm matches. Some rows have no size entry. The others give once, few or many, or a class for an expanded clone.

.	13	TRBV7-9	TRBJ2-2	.	TGTGCCAGCGGACCACAGGGTTCCGGGGAGCTGTTTTTT	CASGPQGSGELFF
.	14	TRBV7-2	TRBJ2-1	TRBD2	TGTGCCAGCAGCCCGGGAGGTTATTTGTATGAGCAGTTCTTC	CASSPGGYLYEQFF
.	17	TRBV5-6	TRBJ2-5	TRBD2	TGTGCCAGCAGCCAAGATGAGGCGGGGGGGTACCAAGAGACCCAGTACTTC	CASSQDEAGGYQETQYF
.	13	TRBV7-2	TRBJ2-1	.	TGTGCCAGCAGCTTAATCCGAGGGAGTGAGCAGTTCTTC	CASSLIRGSEQFF
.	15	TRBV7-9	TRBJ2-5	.	TGTGCCAGCAGCTTCCAGGACATATCTCTCGAGACCCAGTACTTC	CASSFQDISLETQYF
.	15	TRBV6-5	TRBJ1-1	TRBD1	TGTGCCAGCAGTTCCGGCCGGGACAGGGCGCTTGAAGCTTTCTTT	CASSSGRDRALEAFF
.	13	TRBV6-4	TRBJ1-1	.	TGTGCCAGCAGTGTTAATGAACAGGGTGAAGCTTTCTTT	CASSVNEQGEAFF
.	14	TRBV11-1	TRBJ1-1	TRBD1	TGTGCCAGCAGCCAAAACAGGGGGGGGTCTGAAGCTTTCTTT	CASSQNRGGSEAFF
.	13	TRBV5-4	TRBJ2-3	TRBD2	TGTGCCAGCAGCTTGGTGGGAGGGGATACGCAGTATTTT	CASSLVGGDTQYF
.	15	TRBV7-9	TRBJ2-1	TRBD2	TGTGCCAGCAGCTTAGTCACGGGGGGGCACAATGAGCAGTTCTTC	CASSLVTGGHNEQFF
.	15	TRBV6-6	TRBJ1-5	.	TGTGCCAGCAAACGCCAGAGTGAGGGCAATCAGCCCCAGCATTTT	CASKRQSEGNQPQHF
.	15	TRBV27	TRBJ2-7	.	TGTGCCAGCAGTATACAACCGGGAAATACCTACGAGCAGTACTTC	CASSIQPGNTYEQYF
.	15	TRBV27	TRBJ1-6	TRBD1	TGTGCCAGCAGCCAGACAGGGGGCTATAATTCACCCCTCCACTTT	CASSQTGGYNSPLHF
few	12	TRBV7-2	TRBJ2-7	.	TGTGCCAGCAGCTTTTCGCGCAACGAGCAGTACTTC	CASSFSRNEQYF
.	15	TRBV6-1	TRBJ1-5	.	TGTGCCAGCACCCCTGGGGGCAGGGGCAATCAGCCCCAGCATTTT	CASTPGGRGNQPQHF
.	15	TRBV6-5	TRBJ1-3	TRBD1	TGTGCCAGCAGCTTACAGGGGGCTCCTGGAAACACCATATATTTT	CASSLQGAPGNTIYF
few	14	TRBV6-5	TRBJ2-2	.	TGTGCCAGCTGGGCAGGCCCAGGGGCCGGGGAGCTGTTTTTT	CASWAGPGAGELFF
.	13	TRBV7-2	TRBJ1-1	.	TGTGCCAGCAGCCTGTCCAGGGGAACTGAAGCTTTCTTT	CASSLSRGTEAFF
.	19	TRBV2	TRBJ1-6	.	TGTGCCAGCAATACCCAGGGGCGCGAGAGGAATTGGGGGAATTCACCCCTCCACTTT	CASNTQGRERNWGNSPLHF
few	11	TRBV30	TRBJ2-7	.	TGTGCCTGGAATGGGGGGTACGAGCAGTACTTC	CAWNGGYEQYF
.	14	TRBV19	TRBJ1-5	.	TGTGCCAGTAGTGGTGGTGGACTGAATCAGCCCCAGCATTTT	CASSGGGLNQPQHF
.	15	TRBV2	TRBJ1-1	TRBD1	TGTGCCAGCAATAAGGAAGGGGGCGCAGGTACTGAAGCTTTCTTT	CASNKEGGAGTEAFF
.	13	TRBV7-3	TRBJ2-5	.	TGTGCCAGCAGAGGACAGGAGGGGGAGACCCAGTACTTC	CASRGQEGETQYF
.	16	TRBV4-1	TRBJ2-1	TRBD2	TGCGCCAGCAGCCAAGATGCGAATAGCGGGGCTTATGAGCAGTTCTTC	CASSQDANSGAYEQFF
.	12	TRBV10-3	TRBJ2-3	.	TGTGCCACCCAGTCTCGCGGAGATACGCAGTATTTT	CATQSRGDTQYF
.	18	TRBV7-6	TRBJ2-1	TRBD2	TGTGCCAGCAGCCTAGTCCCTTGGGAACTAGCGGGGGGCAATGAGCAGTTCTTC	CASSLVPWELAGGNEQFF
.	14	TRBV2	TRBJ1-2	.	TGTGCCAGCAGTGGGCAGGGGTTTAACTATGGCTACACCTTC	CASSGQGFNYGYTF
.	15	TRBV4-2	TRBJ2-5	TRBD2	TGTGCCAGCAGCCAAGTAGCGGGGGGGCTTGAGACCCAGTACTTC	CASSQVAGGLETQYF
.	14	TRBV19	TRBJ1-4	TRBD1	TGTGCCAGTAGGCGACAGGGAGTGGGTGAAAAACTGTTTTTT	CASRRQGVGEKLFF
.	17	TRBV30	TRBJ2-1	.	TGTGCCTGGAGTGACACGTCACAGGGTACCTCCTACAATGAGCAGTTCTTC	CAWSDTSQGTSYNEQFF
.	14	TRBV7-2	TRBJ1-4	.	TGTGCCAGCAGCCCGGGGTTTACTAATGAAAAACTGTTTTTT	CASSPGFTNEKLFF
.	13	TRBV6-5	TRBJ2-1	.	TGTGCCCCTCTCCTCGGACAGTACAATGAGCAGTTCTTC	CAPLLGQYNEQFF
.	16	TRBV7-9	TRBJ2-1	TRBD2	TGTGCCAGCAGCTTGGGACTAGCGGGCTCCTACAATGAGCAGTTCTTC	CASSLGLAGSYNEQFF
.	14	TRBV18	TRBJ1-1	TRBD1	TGTGCCAGCTCTCGGACAGGGTCGAACACTGAAGCTTTCTTT	CASSRTGSNTEAFF
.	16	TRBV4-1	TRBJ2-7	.	TGCGCCAGCAGCCCAGGAAGGGCCCGGGGTAGAAACGAGCAGTACTTC	CASSPGRARGRNEQYF
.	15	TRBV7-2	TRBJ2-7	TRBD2	TGTGCCAGCAGCTTAGCTAGCGGGGGGGCTTACGAGCAGTACTTC	CASSLASGGAYEQYF
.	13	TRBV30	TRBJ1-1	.	TGTGCCTGGACTCGGCAGGGGAACACTGAAGCTTTCTTT	CAWTRQGNTEAFF
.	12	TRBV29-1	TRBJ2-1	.	TGCAGCGTTGAAGATGGAGCTGGTGAGCAGTTCTTC	CSVEDGAGEQFF
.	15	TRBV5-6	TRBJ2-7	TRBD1	TGTGCCAGCAGCTTGGGGACAGGGGGCTCCTACGAGCAGTACTTC	CASSLGTGGSYEQYF
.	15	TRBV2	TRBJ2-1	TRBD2	TGTGCCAGCAGTAGGACTAGCGGGGATTACAATGAGCAGTTCTTC	CASSRTSGDYNEQFF
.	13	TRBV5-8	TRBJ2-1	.	TGTGCCAGCAGCTGGGGCTTGGGACTTATTAAGTTCTTC	CASSWGLGLIKFF
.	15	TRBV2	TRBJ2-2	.	TGTGCCAGCAGTGAGATAAGCTTCAACACCGGGGAGCTGTTTTTT	CASSEISFNTGELFF
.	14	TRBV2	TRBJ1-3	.	TGTGCCAGCTCCATTCAAAGGGGCGGAAACACCATATATTTT	CASSIQRGGNTIYF
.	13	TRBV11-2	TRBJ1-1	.	TGTGCCAGCAGCCCCCCCGGGAACACTGAAGCTTTCTTT	CASSPPGNTEAFF
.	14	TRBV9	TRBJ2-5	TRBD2	TGTGCCAGCAGCCCGGGGACTAGCAGGGAGACCCAGTACTTC	CASSPGTSRETQYF
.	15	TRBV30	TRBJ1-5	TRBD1	TGTGCCTGGAGTTCCGGGACAGGGGAAAGTCAGCCCCAGCATTTT	CAWSSGTGESQPQHF
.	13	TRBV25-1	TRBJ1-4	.	TGTGCCAGCGCGTGGGGGGCTAATGAAAAACTGTTTTTT	CASAWGANEKLFF
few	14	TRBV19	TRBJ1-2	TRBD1	TGTGCCAGTAGGGATGGACAGGGGGCGGAAGGCTACACCTTC	CASRDGQGAEGYTF
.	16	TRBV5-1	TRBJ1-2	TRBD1	TGCGCCAGCAGCCACTTACAGGGGGCGGTAGGATATGGCTACACCTTC	CASSHLQGAVGYGYTF
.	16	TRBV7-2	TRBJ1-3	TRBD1	TGTGCCAGCAGCCCCCAGGGACAGTTCTCTGGAAACACCATATATTTT	CASSPQGQFSGNTIYF
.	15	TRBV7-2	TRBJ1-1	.	TGTGCCAGCAGCTTAGATGGGACATTGAACACTGAAGCTTTCTTT	CASSLDGTLNTEAFF
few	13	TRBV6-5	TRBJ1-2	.	TGTGCCAGCAGTTTCGGCCAGGGCTATGGCTACACCTTC	CASSFGQGYGYTF